The following is a T cell receptor beta chain sequence with its context. This clonotype showed up just a few times. Its cognate antigen has yet to be identified. No base quality information exists; no much larger clone differs at one position. The data are from a study of Graves' ophthalmopathy and Graves' hyperthyroidism (dated 2018 in TCRdb). Describing the broader study: Peripheral blood samples were taken at the time of initial diagnosis, before any treatment was given. In six hyperthyroidism patients, T-cell repertoires of thyroid tissue and blood were compared. In total, some 140 blood samples were TCR-sequenced: approximately 40 ophthalmopathy, roughly 77 hyperthyroidism and about 17 hyperthyroidism-to-ophthalmopathy patients. To tell Graves' ophthalmopathy apart from Graves' hyperthyroidism, and to predict which patients would progress to ophthalmopathy, the study relied on TCR beta repertoire signatures. To explore V-J signatures that separate ophthalmopathy from hyperthyroidism, a discovery set of about 100 patients was enrolled, consisting of more than 40 with ophthalmopathy and some 56 with stable hyperthyroidism. Following sample collection, hyperthyroidism patients were given methimazole at a starting dose of 30 mg daily, and ophthalmopathy patients were given high-dose intravenous methylprednisolone. An independent validation cohort comprised fewer than 20 hyperthyroidism patients and about 16 patients who later progressed from hyperthyroidism to ophthalmopathy. Broader findings and caveats from the paper: In validation, the model predicted ophthalmopathy progression with more than 70% sensitivity and around 72% specificity; 12 predicted patients were CT-confirmed with GO in a median of approximately 6.5 months. Most expanded thyroid clonotypes with frequency above 0.001 were also detected in blood, suggesting blood repertoires may reflect the thyroid immune response. The 13-signature model separated ophthalmopathy from stable hyperthyroidism with approximately 88% sensitivity and about 81% specificity in cross-validation, and 80%/75% in the test set. No statistical method was used to set the sample size in advance, and the investigators knew which group each participant was assigned to.

For repertoire sequencing, the TCR beta CDR3 regions were amplified from RNA transcripts. A first-round RT-PCR used HTBI primers with the Qiagen OneStep RT-PCR kit, followed by a second-round multiplex PCR, size selection and purification. The libraries underwent paired-end sequencing with 100 bp reads on an Illumina HiSeq2000. Concerning the study's data processing: SOAPnuke was used to process the reads, removing any read that contained adapters or uncalled bases, had a mean Phred below 15, or lacked an exact match to the constant primer or identifier. COPE v1.2.5 was used to merge high-quality paired reads. Unique nucleotide sequences were defined as clonotypes and aligned to IMGT TRB V, D and J references using MiTCR v1.1. Analysis was restricted to V-J combinations with a frequency above 0.0001, which covered roughly 99% of repertoires. A TCR clonal expansion and chaos score per V-J combination was defined as the ratio of F50 clonal expansion to chaos observed in the TCRdist matrix. Welch's t-statistics and random forest were used to narrow the features down to around 13 V-J combinations, which were then fed into a naive Bayes classifier. Thyroid-blood repertoire similarity was quantified with the Morisita-Horn index. TCRdb cleaned the public reads at Q25 with fastp, built clones with MiXCR and kept in-frame beta chains. Every CDR3 protein is listed once, alongside the most common genes and DNA of its rows. The V and J calls follow TCRdb's processing rather than the paper's. The sample table records 240,000 or so distinct CDR3 sequences; less than 55% of these occur just once. The ten biggest clones cover 40% to 55% of the sample.

Ophthalmopathy patients had moderately to severely active disease, Clinical Activity Score of at least 3, NOSPECS grade of at least 4, and disease duration under 3 months. Patients were excluded if they had other autoimmune diseases, uncontrolled infections, pregnancy or lactation. Clinical symptoms, serum thyroxine, TRAb, thyroid ultrasound and orbital computed tomography were used for diagnosis. Using Ficoll-Paque density gradient centrifugation, PBMCs were isolated from about 10 ml of fresh peripheral blood. Trizol reagent was used to extract the total RNA, and its quality was then checked on an Agilent 2100 Bioanalyzer. V sheds 4 bases and J sheds 5 bases, leaving 17 bases between their ends. The CDR3 has 15 amino acids, counting the end cysteine and phenylalanine. Only the CDR3 portion is preserved as DNA: 45 bases, with reading frame beginning at the first base.

The clonotype originates from an adult man with Graves' ophthalmopathy. The chain joins TRBV12-3 or TRBV12-4 to TRBJ2-5; no D gene is confidently identified. Sequenced material: peripheral blood. The bases are TGTGCCAGCAGTTCCCCTCCTGGACGGAATGAGACCCAGTACTTC. Its translation reads: CASSSPPGRNETQYF.